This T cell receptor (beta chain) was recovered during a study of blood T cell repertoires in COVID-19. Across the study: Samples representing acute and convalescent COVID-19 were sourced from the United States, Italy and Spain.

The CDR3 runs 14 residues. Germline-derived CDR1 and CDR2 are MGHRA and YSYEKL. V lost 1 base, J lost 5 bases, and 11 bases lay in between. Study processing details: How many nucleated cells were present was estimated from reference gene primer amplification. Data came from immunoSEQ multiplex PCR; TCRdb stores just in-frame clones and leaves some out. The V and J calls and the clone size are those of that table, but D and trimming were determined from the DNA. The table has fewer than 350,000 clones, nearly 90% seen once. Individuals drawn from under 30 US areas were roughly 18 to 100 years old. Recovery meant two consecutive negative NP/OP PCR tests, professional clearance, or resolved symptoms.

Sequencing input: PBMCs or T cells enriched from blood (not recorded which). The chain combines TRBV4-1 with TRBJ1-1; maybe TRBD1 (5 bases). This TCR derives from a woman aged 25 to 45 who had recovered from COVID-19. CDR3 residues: CASSQANGGTEAFF. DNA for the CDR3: TGCGCCAGCAGCCAAGCCAACGGGGGGACTGAAGCTTTCTTT.